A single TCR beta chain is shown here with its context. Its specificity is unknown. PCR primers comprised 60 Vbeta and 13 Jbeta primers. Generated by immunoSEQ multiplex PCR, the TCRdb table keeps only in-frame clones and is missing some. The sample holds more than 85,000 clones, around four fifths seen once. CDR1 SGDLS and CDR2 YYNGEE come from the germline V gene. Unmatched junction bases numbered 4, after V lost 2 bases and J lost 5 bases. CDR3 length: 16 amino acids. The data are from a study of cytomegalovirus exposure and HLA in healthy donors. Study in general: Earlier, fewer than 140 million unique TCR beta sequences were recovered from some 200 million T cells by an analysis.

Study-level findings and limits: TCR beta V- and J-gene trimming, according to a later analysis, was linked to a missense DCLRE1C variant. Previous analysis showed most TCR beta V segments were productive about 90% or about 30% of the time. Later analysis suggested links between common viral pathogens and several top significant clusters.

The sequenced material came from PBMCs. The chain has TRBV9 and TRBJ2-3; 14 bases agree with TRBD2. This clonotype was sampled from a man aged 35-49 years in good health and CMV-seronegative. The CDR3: CASSVPTSGGEDTQYF. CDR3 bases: TGTGCCAGCAGCGTTCCGACTAGCGGGGGGGAAGATACGCAGTATTTT.